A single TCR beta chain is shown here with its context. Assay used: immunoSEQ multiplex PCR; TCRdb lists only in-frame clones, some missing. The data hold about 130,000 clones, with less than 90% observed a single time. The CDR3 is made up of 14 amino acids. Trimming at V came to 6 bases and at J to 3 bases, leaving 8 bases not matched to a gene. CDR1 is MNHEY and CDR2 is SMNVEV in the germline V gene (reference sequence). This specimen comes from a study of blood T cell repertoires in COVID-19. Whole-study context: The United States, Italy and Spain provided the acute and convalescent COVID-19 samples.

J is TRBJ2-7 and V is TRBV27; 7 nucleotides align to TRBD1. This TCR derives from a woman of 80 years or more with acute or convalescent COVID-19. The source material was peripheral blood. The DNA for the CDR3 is TGTGCCAGCAGGCCCTGGACAGGACTCTACGAGCAGTACTTC. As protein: CASRPWTGLYEQYF.